A single sample gave rise to the 3 T cell receptor beta chains below, sequenced in a study of Graves' ophthalmopathy and Graves' hyperthyroidism. The sequenced template was RNA, covering the TCR beta CDR3 region. The first round was an RT-PCR with HTBI primers, and the second round was a multiplex PCR. TCRdb fed the multiplex PCR reads into MiXCR, producing one record per CDR3 protein. The repertoire holds around 400,000 distinct CDR3 sequences, with around 21% as singletons. Material: peripheral blood. The receptors were gathered from a woman under 30 with stable Graves' hyperthyroidism.

The chain couples TRBV20-1 to TRBJ1-1; D is possibly TRBD1 (6 bases). This CDR3 has 15 amino acids. From germline, CDR1 is DFQATT and CDR2 SNEGSKA (reference sequence). The V end was cut by 3 bases, the J end by 0 bases, with 14 bases between. The DNA for the CDR3 is TGCAGTGCTAGGTCTTGGACAGCCTTGAACACTGAAGCTTTCTTT. It specifies CSARSWTALNTEAFF.

This clonotype was detected many times. The rearrangement uses TRBV7-8 and TRBJ2-7, with 10 bases fitting TRBD1. Trimming cost V 5 bases and J 6 bases; bases outside gene matches: 10. Germline CDR1 is SGHVS and CDR2 is FQNEAQ. This CDR3 spans 15 amino acids. The CDR3 DNA follows: TGTGCCAGCAGCGCCGACAGGGGGCGCGGTGGCGAGCAGTACTTC. As protein: CASSADRGRGGEQYF.

The chain carries TRBV24-1 and TRBJ2-7; 13 bases are a match to TRBD2. V was clipped by 5 bases and J by 5 bases; unmatched bases: 8. Germline V gene lookup returns CDR1 KGHDR and CDR2 SFDVKD. CDR3 length equals 16 residues. The CDR3 spells CATSGGSGLAGDEQYF. DNA for the CDR3: TGTGCCACCAGTGGAGGCAGCGGACTAGCGGGGGACGAGCAGTACTTC.